This T cell receptor (beta chain) was obtained from a study of cytomegalovirus exposure and HLA in healthy donors. PCR primers comprised 60 Vbeta and 13 Jbeta primers. Libraries were prepared by immunoSEQ multiplex PCR; TCRdb keeps only in-frame clonotypes and omits some of them. Among 160,000 or so clones listed, 75% to 85% were seen once. CDR1 and CDR2 (germline): SNHLY, FYNNEI. The ends were cut back, 8 bases at V and 4 bases at J, with 14 bases in the middle. The CDR3 runs 13 residues. This clonotype was sampled from a man over 45 in good health and CMV-seropositive. The chain joins TRBV2 to TRBJ1-2; D gene unclear. The sample taken for sequencing was PBMCs. The CDR3, as DNA: TGTGCCAGCCTCTATTCATCGGGCTATGGCTACACCTTC. It is translated as CASLYSSGYGYTF.